This T cell receptor (beta chain) was sequenced for a study of long-term antiretroviral therapy in people with HIV. At the level of the study: The 2015 immediate-ART recommendation was preceded by the earliest samples by about a decade. The study's findings and limits: For ART adherence, viral resistance and therapy changes, no data were available.

Germline-derived CDR1 and CDR2 are LNHDA and SQIVND (reference sequence). V lost 10 bases and J lost 4; bases outside the gene matches: 17. This CDR3 spans 17 amino acids. This clone was counted a single time. Its antigen is not known. Survey level was the resolution at which the v3.0 immunoSEQ assay ran. Sequencing of each sample targeted 40,000-50,000 T-cell genomes. Using immunoSEQ multiplex PCR, the repertoire was profiled, and TCRdb retains in-frame clones only, with some absent. The repertoire includes 15,000 to 20,000 clones, around 80% of them detected once, and roughly 8% sits in the top ten. At least one PBMC sample before ART and at least two after were required.

This chain uses TRBV19 with TRBJ1-1; TRBD1 aligns across 11 bases. Sequences were derived from unsorted PBMCs, sampled at the start of antiretroviral therapy, before treatment. The TCR sequence derives from a woman between 40 and 50 years old with HIV. The CDR3 region is CATSLSGTGGSSTEAFF. The DNA for the CDR3 is TGTGCCACCTCTCTGTCCGGGACAGGGGGGTCGAGCACTGAAGCTTTCTTT.